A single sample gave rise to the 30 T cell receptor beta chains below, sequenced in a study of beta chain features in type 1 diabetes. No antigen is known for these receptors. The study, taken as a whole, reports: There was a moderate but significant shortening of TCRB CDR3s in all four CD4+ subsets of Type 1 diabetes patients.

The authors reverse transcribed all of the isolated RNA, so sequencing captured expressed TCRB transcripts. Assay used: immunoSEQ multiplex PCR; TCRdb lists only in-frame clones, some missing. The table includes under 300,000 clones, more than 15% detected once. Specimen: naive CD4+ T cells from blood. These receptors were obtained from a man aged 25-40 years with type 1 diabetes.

The CDR3 region has the DNA TGTGCCTGGAGTTCGGAGCGGCAGGGGTGGCACGAGCAGTACTTC. Translated, it gives CAWSSERQGWHEQYF. The chain uses TRBV30 and TRBJ2-7, with D possibly matching TRBD1 (6 bases). The CDR3 loop spans 15 amino acids. Germline assignment: CDR1 GTSNPN and CDR2 SVGIG (reference sequence). The V end lost 2 bases, the J end lost 5 bases, and 19 bases lay between the germline ends. The full variable domain, its missing parts supplied by reference TRBV30 and TRBJ2-7, is SQTIHQWPATLVQPVGSPLSLECTVEGTSNPNLYWYRQAAGRGLQLLFYSVGIGQISSEVPQNLSASRPQDRQFILSSKKLLLSDSGFYLCAWSSERQGWHEQYFGPGTRLTVT.

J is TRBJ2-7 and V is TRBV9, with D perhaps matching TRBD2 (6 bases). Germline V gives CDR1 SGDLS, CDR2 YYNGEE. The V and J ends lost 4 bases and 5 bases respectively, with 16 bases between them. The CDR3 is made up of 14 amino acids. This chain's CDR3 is CASSLALTSNEQYF. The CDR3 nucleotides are TGTGCCAGCAGCCTGGCCTTAACTAGCAACGAGCAGTACTTC.

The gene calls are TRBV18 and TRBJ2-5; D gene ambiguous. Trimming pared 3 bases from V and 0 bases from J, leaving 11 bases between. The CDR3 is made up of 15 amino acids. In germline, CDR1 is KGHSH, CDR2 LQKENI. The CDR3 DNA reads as TGTGCCAGCTCACCTTTCCTGGCCAACCAAGAGACCCAGTACTTC. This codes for CASSPFLANQETQYF.

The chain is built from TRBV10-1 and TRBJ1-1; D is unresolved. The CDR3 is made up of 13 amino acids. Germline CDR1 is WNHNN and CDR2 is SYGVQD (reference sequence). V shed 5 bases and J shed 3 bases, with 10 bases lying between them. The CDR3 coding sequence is TGCGCCAGCAGTAGAACGGAGTACACTGAAGCTTTCTTT. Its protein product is CASSRTEYTEAFF.

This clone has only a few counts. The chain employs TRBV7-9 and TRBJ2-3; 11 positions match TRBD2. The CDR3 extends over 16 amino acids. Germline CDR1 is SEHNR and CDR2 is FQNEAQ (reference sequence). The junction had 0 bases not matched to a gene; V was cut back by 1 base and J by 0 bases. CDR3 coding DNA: TGTGCCAGCAGCTTAGGGACTAGCGGGAGCACAGATACGCAGTATTTT. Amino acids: CASSLGTSGSTDTQYF.

The CDR3 loop reads CSVERAGTDTQYF. In DNA, the CDR3 is TGCAGCGTTGAAAGGGCCGGCACAGATACGCAGTATTTT. The genes are TRBV29-1 and TRBJ2-3; no reliable D call. CDR3 length: 13 residues. Germline V CDR1 and CDR2: SQVTM, ANQGSEA. With 2 bases removed from V and 1 base from J, the gap between germline ends came to 7 bases.

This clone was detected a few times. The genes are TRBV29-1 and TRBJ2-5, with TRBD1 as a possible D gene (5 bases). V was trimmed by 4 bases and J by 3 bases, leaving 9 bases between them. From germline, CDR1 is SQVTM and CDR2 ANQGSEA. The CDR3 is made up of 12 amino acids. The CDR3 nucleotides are TGCAGCGTTGCGGGCAGGGAAGAGACCCAGTACTTC. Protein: CSVAGREETQYF.

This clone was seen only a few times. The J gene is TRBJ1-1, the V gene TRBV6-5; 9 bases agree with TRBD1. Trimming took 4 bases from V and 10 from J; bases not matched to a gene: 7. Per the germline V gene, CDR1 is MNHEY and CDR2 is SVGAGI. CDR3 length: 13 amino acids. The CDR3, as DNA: TGTGCCAGCAGTTCGGGACAGGGTGATAGAGCTTTCTTT. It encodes CASSSGQGDRAFF.

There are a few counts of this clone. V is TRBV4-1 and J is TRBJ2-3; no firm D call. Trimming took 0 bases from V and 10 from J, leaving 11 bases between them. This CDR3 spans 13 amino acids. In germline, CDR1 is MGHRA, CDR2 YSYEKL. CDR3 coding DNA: TGCGCCAGCAGCCAAGATCAGGCAAGGCCGCAGTATTTT. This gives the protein CASSQDQARPQYF.

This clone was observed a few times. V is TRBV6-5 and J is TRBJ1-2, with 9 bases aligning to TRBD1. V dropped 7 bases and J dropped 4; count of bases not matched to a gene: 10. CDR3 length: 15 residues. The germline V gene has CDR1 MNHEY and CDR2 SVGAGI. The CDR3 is CASTSSGQGVYGYTF. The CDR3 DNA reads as TGTGCCAGCACGTCATCGGGACAGGGAGTCTATGGCTACACCTTC.

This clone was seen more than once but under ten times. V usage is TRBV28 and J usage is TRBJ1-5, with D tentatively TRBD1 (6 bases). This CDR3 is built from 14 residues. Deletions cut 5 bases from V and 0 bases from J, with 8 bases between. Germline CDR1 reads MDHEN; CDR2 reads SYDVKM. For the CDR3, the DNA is TGTGCCAGCAGTGGACAGTATAGCAATCAGCCCCAGCATTTT. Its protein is CASSGQYSNQPQHF.

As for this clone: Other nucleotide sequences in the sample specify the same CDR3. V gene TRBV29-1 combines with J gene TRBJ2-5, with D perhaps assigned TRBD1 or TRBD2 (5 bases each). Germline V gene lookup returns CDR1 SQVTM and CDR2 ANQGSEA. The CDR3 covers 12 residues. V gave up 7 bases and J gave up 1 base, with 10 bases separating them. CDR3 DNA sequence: TGCAGCGGTGGGGACGGCCAAGAGACCCAGTACTTC. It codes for CSGGDGQETQYF.

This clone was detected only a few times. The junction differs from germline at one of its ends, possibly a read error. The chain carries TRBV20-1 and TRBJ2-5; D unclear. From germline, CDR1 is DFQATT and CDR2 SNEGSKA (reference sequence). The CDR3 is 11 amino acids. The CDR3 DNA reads TGCAGTGCTATTGCCCAAGAAACCCAGTACTTC. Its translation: CSAIAQETQYF.

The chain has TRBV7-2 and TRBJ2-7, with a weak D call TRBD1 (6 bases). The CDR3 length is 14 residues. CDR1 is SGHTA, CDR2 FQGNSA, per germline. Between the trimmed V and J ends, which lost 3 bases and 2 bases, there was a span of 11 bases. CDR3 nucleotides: TGTGCCAGCAGCTTTTACAGGGTTCCCTACGAGCAGTACTTC. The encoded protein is CASSFYRVPYEQYF.

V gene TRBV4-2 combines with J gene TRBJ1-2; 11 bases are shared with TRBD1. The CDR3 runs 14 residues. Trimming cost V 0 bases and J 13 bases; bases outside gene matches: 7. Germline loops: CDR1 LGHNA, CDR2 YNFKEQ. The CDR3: CASSQDGGQGDPTF. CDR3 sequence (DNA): TGTGCCAGCAGCCAAGATGGGGGACAGGGGGATCCCACCTTC.

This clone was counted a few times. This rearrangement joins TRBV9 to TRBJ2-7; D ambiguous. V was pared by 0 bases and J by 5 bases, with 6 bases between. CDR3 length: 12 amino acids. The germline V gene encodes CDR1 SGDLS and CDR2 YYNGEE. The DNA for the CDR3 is TGTGCCAGCAGCGTAGGGATCGACGAGCAGTACTTC. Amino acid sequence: CASSVGIDEQYF.

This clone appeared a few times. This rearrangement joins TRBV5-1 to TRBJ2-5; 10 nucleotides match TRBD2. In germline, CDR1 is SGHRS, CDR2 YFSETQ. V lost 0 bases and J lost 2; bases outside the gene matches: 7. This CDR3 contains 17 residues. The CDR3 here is CASSLGTSGRPQETQYF. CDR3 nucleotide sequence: TGCGCCAGCAGCTTGGGGACTAGCGGTAGACCACAAGAGACCCAGTACTTC.

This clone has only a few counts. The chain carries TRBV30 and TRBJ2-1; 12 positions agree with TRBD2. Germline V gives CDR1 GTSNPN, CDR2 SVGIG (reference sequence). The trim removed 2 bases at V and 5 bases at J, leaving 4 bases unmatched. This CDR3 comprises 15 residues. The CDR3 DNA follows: TGTGCCTGGAGTTGGCTAGCGGGGGGGCACAATGAGCAGTTCTTC. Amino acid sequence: CAWSWLAGGHNEQFF.

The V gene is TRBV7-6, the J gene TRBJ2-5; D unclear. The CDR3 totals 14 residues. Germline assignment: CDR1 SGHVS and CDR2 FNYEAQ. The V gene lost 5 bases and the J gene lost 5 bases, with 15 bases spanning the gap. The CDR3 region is CASSINTGRETQYF. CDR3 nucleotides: TGTGCCAGCAGCATAAACACGGGCCGCGAGACCCAGTACTTC.

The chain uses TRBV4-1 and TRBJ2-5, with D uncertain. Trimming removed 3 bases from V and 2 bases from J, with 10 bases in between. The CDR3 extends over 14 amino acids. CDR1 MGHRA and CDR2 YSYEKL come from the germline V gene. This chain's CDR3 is CASSQGEIQETQYF. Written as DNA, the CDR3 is TGCGCCAGCAGCCAGGGCGAGATACAAGAGACCCAGTACTTC.

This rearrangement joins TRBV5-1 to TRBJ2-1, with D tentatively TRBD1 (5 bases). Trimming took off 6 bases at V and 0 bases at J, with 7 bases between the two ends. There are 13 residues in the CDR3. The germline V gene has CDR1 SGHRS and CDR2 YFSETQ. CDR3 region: CASMQGSYNEQFF. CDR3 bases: TGCGCCAGCATGCAGGGCTCCTACAATGAGCAGTTCTTC.

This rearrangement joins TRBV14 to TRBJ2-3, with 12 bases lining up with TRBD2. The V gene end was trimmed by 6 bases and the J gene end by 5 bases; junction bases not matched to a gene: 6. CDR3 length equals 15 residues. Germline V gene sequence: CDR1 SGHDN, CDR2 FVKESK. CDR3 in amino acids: CASRPAGLAGDTQYF. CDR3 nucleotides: TGTGCCAGCAGGCCAGCGGGACTAGCGGGAGATACGCAGTATTTT.

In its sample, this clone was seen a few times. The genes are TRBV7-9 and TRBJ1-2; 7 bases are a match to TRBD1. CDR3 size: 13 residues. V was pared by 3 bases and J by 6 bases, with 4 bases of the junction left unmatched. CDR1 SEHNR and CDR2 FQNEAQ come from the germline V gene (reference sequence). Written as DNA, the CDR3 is TGTGCCAGCAGCTTTGAGGGGGCGAATGGCTACACCTTC. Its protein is CASSFEGANGYTF.

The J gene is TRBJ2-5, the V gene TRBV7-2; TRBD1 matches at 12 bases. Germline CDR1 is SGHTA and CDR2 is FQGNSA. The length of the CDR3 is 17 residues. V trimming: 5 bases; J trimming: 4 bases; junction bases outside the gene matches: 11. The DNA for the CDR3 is TGTGCCAGCAGCCCCGGACCAGGGACAGGGGGCGGAGAGACCCAGTACTTC. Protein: CASSPGPGTGGGETQYF.

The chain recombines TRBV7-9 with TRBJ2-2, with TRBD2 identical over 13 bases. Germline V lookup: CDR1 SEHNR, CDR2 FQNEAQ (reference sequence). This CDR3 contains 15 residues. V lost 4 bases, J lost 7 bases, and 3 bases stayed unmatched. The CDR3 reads CASSWTSGSNGELFF. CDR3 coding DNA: TGTGCCAGCAGCTGGACTAGCGGGAGCAACGGGGAGCTGTTTTTT.

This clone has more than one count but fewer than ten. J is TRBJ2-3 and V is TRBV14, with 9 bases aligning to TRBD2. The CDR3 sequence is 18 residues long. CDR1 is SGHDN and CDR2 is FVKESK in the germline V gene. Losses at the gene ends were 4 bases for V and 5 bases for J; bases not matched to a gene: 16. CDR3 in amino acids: CASSRQGLTSGSGDTQYF. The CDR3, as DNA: TGTGCCAGCAGCCGCCAGGGACTGACTAGCGGCTCGGGAGATACGCAGTATTTT.

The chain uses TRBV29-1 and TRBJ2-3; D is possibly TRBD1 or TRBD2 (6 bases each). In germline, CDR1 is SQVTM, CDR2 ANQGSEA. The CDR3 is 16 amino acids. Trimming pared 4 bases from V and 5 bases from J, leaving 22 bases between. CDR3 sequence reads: CSVALLTGPAGDTQYF. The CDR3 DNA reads TGCAGCGTTGCACTCTTGACAGGACCAGCGGGAGATACGCAGTATTTT.

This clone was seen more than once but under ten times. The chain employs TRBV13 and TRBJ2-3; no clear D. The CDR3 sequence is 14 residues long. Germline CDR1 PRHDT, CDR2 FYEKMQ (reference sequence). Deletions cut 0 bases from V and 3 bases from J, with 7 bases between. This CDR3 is CASSLGVITDTQYF. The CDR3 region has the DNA TGTGCCAGCAGCTTAGGAGTAATTACAGATACGCAGTATTTT.

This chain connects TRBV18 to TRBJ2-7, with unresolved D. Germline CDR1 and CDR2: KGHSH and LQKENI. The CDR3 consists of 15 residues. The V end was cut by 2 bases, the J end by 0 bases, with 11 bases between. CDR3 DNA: TGTGCCAGCTCACCAAGTTTGAGGAGCTCCTACGAGCAGTACTTC. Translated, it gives CASSPSLRSSYEQYF.

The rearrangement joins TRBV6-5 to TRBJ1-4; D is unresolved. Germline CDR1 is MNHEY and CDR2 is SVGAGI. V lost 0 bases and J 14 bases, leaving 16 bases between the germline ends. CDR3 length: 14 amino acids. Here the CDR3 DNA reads TGTGCCAGCAGTTACTCGGTCGGTGAGGGTGGCCTGTTTTTT. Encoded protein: CASSYSVGEGGLFF.